Listed below are T cell receptor beta chains from one sample, sequenced in a study of blood T cell repertoires in COVID-19. The method was immunoSEQ multiplex PCR; TCRdb's version includes in-frame clones alone and lacks a portion of them. The profile shows roughly 180,000 clones, 86% of them singletons. Sequencing input: PBMCs or T cells enriched from blood (not recorded which). The receptor set was obtained from a woman between 25 and 40 years old who had recovered from COVID-19. Each CDR3 is given without its conserved first and last residue.

TRBV24-1,TRBJ1-4,10,ATRDSNEKLF
TRBV5-6,TRBJ1-2,9,ASSLYKGYT
TRBV7-9,TRBJ1-5,13,ASAGQEYSNQPQH
TRBV5-6,TRBJ2-1,13,ASSLAGFPYNEQF
TRBV5-6,TRBJ2-3,13,ASSHSGRATDTQY
TRBV5-4,TRBJ1-1,12,ASSLGTGNTEAF
TRBV18,TRBJ2-7,15,ASSLPPGNDLAYEQY
TRBV11-3,TRBJ1-5,14,ASSSGVMGSNQPQH
TRBV28,TRBJ2-1,12,ASSPSGRYNEQF
TRBV3-1/TRBV3-2,TRBJ1-1,11,ASSHRQGFEAF
TRBV5-1,TRBJ1-5,13,ASSLTGQINQPQH
TRBV15,TRBJ2-3,16,ATSRDPTQGGRTDTQY
TRBV5-1,TRBJ2-7,13,ASSPRQGGSAEQY
TRBV25-1,TRBJ2-3,13,ASSAGQGATDTQY
TRBV5-1,TRBJ2-1,14,ASSPTAGTGVNEQF
TRBV15,TRBJ1-1,12,ATRRTGGGTEAF
TRBV28,TRBJ1-5,11,ASFRGGNQPQH
TRBV10-3,TRBJ1-2,11,AISVEVNYGYT
TRBV27,TRBJ2-7,12,ASSPHGTGFEQY
TRBV18,TRBJ1-5,14,ASSPVPAGQGEPQH
TRBV5-4,TRBJ1-4,12,ASGEGPKGEKLF
TRBV10-3,TRBJ2-3,14,AIRLGQGTSTDTQY
TRBV28,TRBJ2-5,13,ASRPTLAGGETQY